Below are 20 T cell receptor beta chains sequenced from a single sample in a study of OX40 agonist ivuxolimab in advanced cancers. The method behind the library was the immunoSEQ multiplex PCR assay. TCRdb mirrors the immuneACCESS table, restricted to in-frame sequences. Some clones are absent from its copies; in checked studies, under half trace to an unresolved V gene, and the reason for the others is unknown. Across this sample there are tens of thousands of clones, with roughly four fifths seen only once. In total, the top ten clones hold over 5% of the sample. Source: CD4+ or CD8+ T cells sorted from blood, taken in a trial of the OX40 agonist ivuxolimab. These receptors came from an adult with an advanced solid tumor such as melanoma, head and neck, liver or kidney cancer.

The J gene is TRBJ1-4, the V gene TRBV4-2; 8 bases line up with TRBD1. This CDR3 region has 14 residues. The germline CDR1 and CDR2 sequences are LGHNA and YNFKEQ. J lost 7 bases, V lost 0 bases, and 1 base had no gene match. CDR3 loop: CASSQDTGGEKLFF. In DNA, the CDR3 is TGTGCCAGCAGCCAAGACACAGGGGGTGAAAAACTGTTTTTT.

On this clone itself: Other DNA sequences from this sample encode an identical CDR3 as well. The chain links TRBV7-9 to TRBJ1-2, with D perhaps matching TRBD1 (6 bases). Germline V CDR1 and CDR2: SEHNR, FQNEAQ (reference sequence). CDR3 length: 12 residues. V lost 4 bases, J lost 4 bases, and 7 bases lay in between. CDR3 bases: TGTGCCAGCAGCTCGGACAGCTATGGCTACACCTTC. Its translation is CASSSDSYGYTF.

In DNA, the CDR3 is TGTGCCAGCAGCTTACCCAACACTGAAGCTTTCTTT. Residues: CASSLPNTEAFF. V and J are TRBV5-5 and TRBJ1-1; unclear D gene. Trimming pared 2 bases from V and 2 bases from J, leaving 4 bases between. Germline assignment: CDR1 SGHKS and CDR2 YYEKEE (reference sequence). CDR3 length: 12 residues.

A few counts support this clone. The chain combines TRBV27 with TRBJ2-7; the D is unclear. Trimming cost V 2 bases and J 2 bases, with 10 bases left between them. The CDR3 is 14 amino acids. The germline CDR1 and CDR2 sequences are MNHEY and SMNVEV (reference sequence). Here the CDR3 DNA reads TGTGCCAGCAGTTTAATCCCCAGGACCTACGAGCAGTACTTC. Protein: CASSLIPRTYEQYF.

This clone occurred once. The V gene is TRBV9, the J gene TRBJ2-2; D not certain. The CDR3 has 14 amino acids. Germline assignment: CDR1 SGDLS and CDR2 YYNGEE. Between the trimmed V and J ends, which lost 0 bases and 4 bases, there was a span of 7 bases. CDR3 nucleotide sequence: TGTGCCAGCAGCGTAGGCTCGGGCACCGGGGAGCTGTTTTTT. Protein: CASSVGSGTGELFF.

CDR3 nucleotides: TGTGCCAGCCCGGATGGGGCTGGAAACACCATATATTTT. This translates into CASPDGAGNTIYF. The genes are TRBV6-4 and TRBJ1-3; D is undetermined. The CDR3 has 13 residues. Germline CDR1 is MRHNA and CDR2 is SNTAGT. The V and J ends lost 8 bases and 2 bases respectively, with 10 bases between them.

This chain uses TRBV5-1 with TRBJ2-2; D unclear. CDR3 size: 14 residues. The germline gives CDR1 SGHRS, CDR2 YFSETQ. The ends were cut back, 5 bases at V and 5 bases at J, with 13 bases in the middle. CDR3 region: CASSGQAVTGELFF. The CDR3, as DNA: TGCGCCAGCAGTGGGCAGGCGGTAACCGGGGAGCTGTTTTTT.

This clone was observed once. The chain links TRBV5-6 to TRBJ2-5; a weak D match, TRBD2 (6 bases). The CDR3 is made up of 17 amino acids. The germline V gene has CDR1 SGHDT and CDR2 YYEEEE. V was cut by 4 bases and J by 0 bases, with 19 bases left in between. DNA for the CDR3: TGTGCCAGCAGCCACTCACCGGGACTGTCGTACCAAGAGACCCAGTACTTC. Its translation is CASSHSPGLSYQETQYF.

Here the CDR3 reads CASTWGRTGSTGELFF. CDR3 DNA: TGTGCCAGCACTTGGGGTAGGACAGGATCCACCGGGGAGCTGTTTTTT. This chain uses TRBV5-4 with TRBJ2-2; 7 bases agree with TRBD1. Germline V gives CDR1 SGHNT, CDR2 YYREEE (reference sequence). J gave up 4 bases and V 6 bases, and 12 bases lay outside the gene matches. This CDR3 region has 16 residues.

The CDR3 protein is CASSLWDLTYNEQFF. The CDR3 DNA sequence: TGTGCCAGCAGTTTATGGGACCTCACCTACAATGAGCAGTTCTTC. The chain recombines TRBV28 with TRBJ2-1; D is undetermined. Germline V gives CDR1 MDHEN, CDR2 SYDVKM. This CDR3 has 15 amino acids. V was clipped by 0 bases and J by 2 bases, with 8 bases between them. Full variable domain (missing parts from reference TRBV28 and TRBJ2-1): DVKVTQSSRYLVKRTGEKVFLECVQDMDHENMFWYRQDPGLGLRLIYFSYDVKMKEKGDIPEGYSVSREKKERFSLILESASTNQTSMYLCASSLWDLTYNEQFFGPGTRLTVL.

This chain uses TRBV27 with TRBJ2-1; weak D call: TRBD1 (5 bases). The ends were cut back, 0 bases at V and 0 bases at J, with 9 bases in the middle. The germline CDR1 and CDR2 sequences are MNHEY and SMNVEV (reference sequence). The CDR3 length is 16 residues. The CDR3 loop reads CASSLSGAYSYNEQFF. CDR3 nucleotide sequence: TGTGCCAGCAGTTTATCTGGGGCTTACTCCTACAATGAGCAGTTCTTC.

The genes are TRBV30 and TRBJ1-1, with no clear D. The CDR3 consists of 15 residues. Trimming cost V 2 bases and J 0 bases, with 13 bases left between them. Germline CDR1 reads GTSNPN; CDR2 reads SVGIG (reference sequence). The CDR3 region is CAWSRVSGMNTEAFF. CDR3 nucleotides: TGTGCCTGGAGTCGAGTATCGGGGATGAACACTGAAGCTTTCTTT.

This rearrangement joins TRBV6-5 to TRBJ2-2; D remains ambiguous. V was pared by 2 bases and J by 0 bases, with 7 bases between. The germline V gene encodes CDR1 MNHEY and CDR2 SVGAGI. The CDR3 spans 15 residues. The CDR3 spells CASSYQPPNTGELFF. The CDR3 coding sequence is TGTGCCAGCAGTTACCAGCCGCCGAACACCGGGGAGCTGTTTTTT.

This chain joins TRBV19 and TRBJ2-1; 10 nucleotides line up with TRBD1. Germline loops: CDR1 LNHDA, CDR2 SQIVND (reference sequence). The CDR3 covers 13 residues. Trimming cost V 5 bases and J 10 bases; bases outside gene matches: 5. CDR3 DNA: TGTGCCAGTAGTCCACGACAGGGGGCAGAGCAGTTCTTC. Translation gives CASSPRQGAEQFF.

The chain employs TRBV9 and TRBJ1-1; weak D call: TRBD1 (5 bases). V lost 4 bases and J lost 3, with 16 bases in between. Germline loops: CDR1 SGDLS, CDR2 YYNGEE. This CDR3 spans 15 amino acids. The CDR3 spells CASSPIGGEDTEAFF. CDR3 nucleotides: TGTGCCAGCAGCCCCATTGGAGGGGAGGACACTGAAGCTTTCTTT.

This clone was seen once. The V and J genes are TRBV7-2 and TRBJ1-1; TRBD1 might be the D (6 bases). The CDR3 length is 14 residues. The germline V gene has CDR1 SGHTA and CDR2 FQGNSA. V was shortened by 5 bases and J by 1 base, with 11 bases between the two germline ends. The CDR3 protein is CASSPTGQNTEAFF. DNA for the CDR3: TGTGCCAGCAGCCCTACGGGACAGAACACTGAAGCTTTCTTT.

The chain employs TRBV10-3 and TRBJ2-1, with unresolved D. V shed 2 bases and J shed 3 bases, with 5 bases lying between them. CDR1 and CDR2 from the germline V gene are ENHRY and SYGVKD. The CDR3 is 13 amino acids. The DNA of the CDR3 is TGTGCCATCAGTGAGGACGGCTACAATGAGCAGTTCTTC. Its translation is CAISEDGYNEQFF.

CDR3 DNA: TGTGCCAGCAGCCAAGCTCCAGGGCTATTTAGGGGTAATGAGCAGTTCTTC. Translated: CASSQAPGLFRGNEQFF. The chain links TRBV14 to TRBJ2-1; D is perhaps TRBD1 (5 bases). This CDR3 is built from 17 residues. Germline V gene sequence: CDR1 SGHDN, CDR2 FVKESK. V dropped 1 base and J dropped 7 bases, with 20 bases sitting between them.

This chain uses TRBV10-3 with TRBJ2-7, with 9 bases fitting TRBD2. Germline V gene sequence: CDR1 ENHRY, CDR2 SYGVKD. The trim removed 3 bases at V and 0 bases at J, leaving 3 bases unmatched. The CDR3 extends over 15 amino acids. CDR3 DNA sequence: TGTGCCATCAGTGATTCGGGACTAGCCTCCTACGAGCAGTACTTC. Amino acids: CAISDSGLASYEQYF.

This chain uses TRBV7-9 with TRBJ2-1; perhaps TRBD2 as D (6 bases). Per germline, CDR1 SEHNR and CDR2 FQNEAQ (reference sequence). The CDR3 is made up of 15 amino acids. Trimming removed 5 bases at V and 7 bases at J, with 18 bases between. CDR3 DNA: TGTGCCAGCAGCCCCCCGGGAGCAGGGCGAAATGAGCAGTTCTTC. Its protein product is CASSPPGAGRNEQFF. Full variable domain (rest looked up from reference TRBV7-9 and TRBJ2-1): DTGVSQNPRHKITKRGQNVTFRCDPISEHNRLYWYRQTLGQGPEFLTYFQNEAQLEKSRLLSDRFSAERPKGSFSTLEIQRTEQGDSAMYLCASSPPGAGRNEQFFGPGTRLTVL.